A selection of T cell receptor beta chains follows, all from one sample in a study of blood T cell repertoires in COVID-19. Here immunoSEQ multiplex PCR was the method, and the copy in TCRdb shows in-frame clones only, minus some. The sample includes approximately 130,000 clones, about 75% of them seen just once. Sequences were obtained from peripheral blood. These receptors came from an elderly man with acute or convalescent COVID-19. CDR3s include the opening cysteine and the closing phenylalanine or tryptophan. The order of the fields is J gene, D gene, clone size, V gene, CDR3 DNA, CDR3 protein. D genes are given only for firm matches. Size is omitted from some rows. Given values are once, few, many or a class for expanded clones.

>TRBJ1-1|TRBD1|few|TRBV7-2
TGTGCCAGCAGCCGACAGGGGATCACTGAAGCTTTCTTT
CASSRQGITEAFF
>TRBJ1-1|TRBD1|once|TRBV24-1
TGTGCCACCAGTGTAACAGGGGGCTCTGAAGCTTTCTTT
CATSVTGGSEAFF
>TRBJ2-2|-|-|TRBV4-1
TGCGCCAGCAGCCAAGATGGTAGCAACACCGGGGAGCTGTTTTTT
CASSQDGSNTGELFF
>TRBJ1-2|-|-|TRBV7-9
TGTGCCAGCCAGGCTTACTATGGCTACACCTTC
CASQAYYGYTF
>TRBJ1-1|-|-|TRBV19
TGTGCCAGTAGTGCGCTGCAGGGGAGTAGAGGTGAAGCTTTCTTT
CASSALQGSRGEAFF
>TRBJ2-7|TRBD1|-|TRBV7-9
TGTGCCAGCAGCCGCAGGGACAGGGCGCCCTACGAGCAGTACTTC
CASSRRDRAPYEQYF
>TRBJ1-5|-|-|TRBV7-6
TGTGCCAGCGGCACAGGGAGCAATCAGCCCCAGCATTTT
CASGTGSNQPQHF
>TRBJ2-4|-|-|TRBV30
TGTGCCTGGAGTTCTTTGAGAAGCATTCAGTACTTC
CAWSSLRSIQYF
>TRBJ2-2|TRBD1|-|TRBV28
TGTGCCAGCAGTTCCGGGACAGGAAACACCGGGGAGCTGTTTTTT
CASSSGTGNTGELFF
>TRBJ2-5|TRBD1|-|TRBV5-5
TGTGCCAGCAGCAGCCGGGACAGGGACCCAGAGACCCAGTACTTC
CASSSRDRDPETQYF
>TRBJ2-5|TRBD1|-|TRBV5-6
TGTGCCAGCAGCACCCCCGGACAGGTCCAAGAGACCCAGTACTTC
CASSTPGQVQETQYF
>TRBJ1-5|-|-|TRBV20-1
TGCAGTGCTAGTCGCGGCAGGGATGGCAATCAGCCCCAGCATTTT
CSASRGRDGNQPQHF
>TRBJ1-4|-|few|TRBV10-2
TGCGCCAGCACCGGACACCTTAATGAAAAACTGTTTTTT
CASTGHLNEKLFF
>TRBJ1-6|-|-|TRBV7-2
TGTGCCAGCAGCCCCCGCGGACAGTATAATTCACCCCTCCACTTT
CASSPRGQYNSPLHF
>TRBJ1-5|TRBD1|-|TRBV25-1
TGTGCCAGCAGAGGACAGGGTGACAATCAGCCCCAGCATTTT
CASRGQGDNQPQHF
>TRBJ2-1|-|once|TRBV3-1/TRBV3-2
TGTGCCAGCCCTCTCAAAGTTAGGGATGCAGGGGCTTACAATGAGCAGTTCTTC
CASPLKVRDAGAYNEQFF
>TRBJ2-5|-|-|TRBV4-2
TGTGCCAGCAGCCAAGACAGTATACAAGAGACCCAGTACTTC
CASSQDSIQETQYF
>TRBJ2-7|-|few|TRBV28
TGTGCCAGCAGTTTAGTGGACAGCGTCAACTACGAGCAGTACTTC
CASSLVDSVNYEQYF
>TRBJ2-7|-|-|TRBV27
TGTGCCAGCAGTCGTAGAACAGGGCAGTACGAGCAGTACTTC
CASSRRTGQYEQYF
>TRBJ1-3|-|once|TRBV19
TGTGCCAGTAGTAAGTCGGAGATCTCTGGAAACACCATATATTTT
CASSKSEISGNTIYF
>TRBJ1-5|TRBD1|-|TRBV19
TGTGCCAGTAGTCCTTGGACAGGGAGCAATCAGCCCCAGCATTTT
CASSPWTGSNQPQHF
>TRBJ2-7|-|once|TRBV4-2
TGTGCCAGCAGCCAGGGGGGATACGAGCAGTACTTC
CASSQGGYEQYF
>TRBJ1-2|TRBD1|-|TRBV10-3
TGTGCCATCAGTGAGTCGTCGACAGGGAACTATGGCTACACCTTC
CAISESSTGNYGYTF
>TRBJ1-2|TRBD1|-|TRBV13
TGTGCCAGCAGCTCAAACCTTTACAGGGGAGCTTATGGCTACACCTTC
CASSSNLYRGAYGYTF
>TRBJ1-1|-|-|TRBV18
TGTGCCAGCTCACCTAGGGGGGGGGAGGTCACTGAAGCTTTCTTT
CASSPRGGEVTEAFF
>TRBJ2-5|TRBD1|-|TRBV30
TGTGCCTGGAACAGGGGGCCCCTCCAAGAGACCCAGTACTTC
CAWNRGPLQETQYF
>TRBJ2-7|-|once|TRBV6-2/TRBV6-3
TGTGCCAGCAGTTCCGGGTCTATACCACCCTACGAGCAGTACTTC
CASSSGSIPPYEQYF